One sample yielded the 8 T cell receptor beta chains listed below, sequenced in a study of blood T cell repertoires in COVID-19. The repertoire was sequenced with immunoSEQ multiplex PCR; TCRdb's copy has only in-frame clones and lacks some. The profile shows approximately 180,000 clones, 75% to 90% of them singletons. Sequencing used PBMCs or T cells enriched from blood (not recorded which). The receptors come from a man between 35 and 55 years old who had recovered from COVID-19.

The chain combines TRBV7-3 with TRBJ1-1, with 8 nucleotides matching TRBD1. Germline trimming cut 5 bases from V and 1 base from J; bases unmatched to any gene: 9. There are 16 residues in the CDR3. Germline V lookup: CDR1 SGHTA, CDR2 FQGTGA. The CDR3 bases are TGTGCCAGCAGCCAGCTGCCGGGACAGGAGAACACTGAAGCTTTCTTT. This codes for CASSQLPGQENTEAFF.

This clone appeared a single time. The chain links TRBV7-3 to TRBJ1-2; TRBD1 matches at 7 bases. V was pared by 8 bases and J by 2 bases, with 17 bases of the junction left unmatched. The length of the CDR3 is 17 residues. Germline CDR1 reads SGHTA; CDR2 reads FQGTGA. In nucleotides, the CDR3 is TGTGCCAGCTTTAAAAGGGCCAGGGGGATAAAAAACTATGGCTACACCTTC. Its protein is CASFKRARGIKNYGYTF.

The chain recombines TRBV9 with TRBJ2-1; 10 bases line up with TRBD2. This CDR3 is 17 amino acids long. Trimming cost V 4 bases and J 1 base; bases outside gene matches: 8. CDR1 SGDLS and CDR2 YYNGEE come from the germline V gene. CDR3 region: CASSPRGSGRSYNEQFF. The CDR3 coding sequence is TGTGCCAGCAGCCCCCGGGGTAGCGGGAGGTCCTACAATGAGCAGTTCTTC.

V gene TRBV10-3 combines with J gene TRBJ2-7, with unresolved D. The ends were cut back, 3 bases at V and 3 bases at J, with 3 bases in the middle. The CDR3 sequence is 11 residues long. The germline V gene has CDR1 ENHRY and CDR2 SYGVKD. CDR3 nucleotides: TGTGCCATCAGTGACCTCTACGAGCAGTACTTC. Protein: CAISDLYEQYF.

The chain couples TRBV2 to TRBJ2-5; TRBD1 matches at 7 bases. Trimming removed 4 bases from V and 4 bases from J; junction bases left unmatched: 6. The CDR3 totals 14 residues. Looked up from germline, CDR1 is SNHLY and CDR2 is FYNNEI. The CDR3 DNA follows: TGTGCCAGCAGTGTCGGGACAGCTACAGAGACCCAGTACTTC. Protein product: CASSVGTATETQYF.

CDR3: CASSRTSYSNQPQHF. The CDR3 region has the DNA TGTGCCAGCAGTCGAACAAGTTATAGCAATCAGCCCCAGCATTTT. The chain carries TRBV27 and TRBJ1-5; D is unclear. The CDR3 spans 15 residues. Germline values: CDR1 MNHEY, CDR2 SMNVEV (reference sequence). With 5 bases removed from V and 0 bases from J, the gap between germline ends came to 11 bases.

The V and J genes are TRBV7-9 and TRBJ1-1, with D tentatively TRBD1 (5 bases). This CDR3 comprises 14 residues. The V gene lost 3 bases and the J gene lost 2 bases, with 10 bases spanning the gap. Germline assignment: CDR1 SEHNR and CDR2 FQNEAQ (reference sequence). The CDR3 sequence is CASSLIRGNTEAFF. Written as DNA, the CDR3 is TGTGCCAGCAGCTTGATAAGGGGTAACACTGAAGCTTTCTTT.

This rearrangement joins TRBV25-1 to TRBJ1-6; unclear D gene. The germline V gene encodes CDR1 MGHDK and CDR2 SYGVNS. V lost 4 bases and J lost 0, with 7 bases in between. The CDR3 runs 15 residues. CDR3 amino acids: CASSAGSSYNSPLHF. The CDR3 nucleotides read TGTGCCAGCAGTGCGGGAAGCTCCTATAATTCACCCCTCCACTTT.